Below, 2 T cell receptor beta chains from the same sample are listed, as sequenced in a study of CD8 T cells in ankylosing spondylitis. TCRdb re-called the 5' RACE reads with MiXCR, one entry per CDR3 protein. The table records 450,000 to 550,000 distinct CDR3 sequences, roughly 5.3% of them present only once. Study results and limitations: A TCR beta motif of several highly homologous variants seemed to mark ankylosing spondylitis blood.

Their antigens remain unidentified. Sequenced: blood, either unsorted or a sorted T cell fraction (not recorded which). The receptor source for this set is a male donor with ankylosing spondylitis.

This clonotype was observed many times. The V call is TRBV5-6, the J call TRBJ2-7; no reliable D call. The CDR3 is 14 amino acids. Per the germline V gene, CDR1 is SGHDT and CDR2 is YYEEEE. Trimming shortened V by 4 bases and J by 2 bases, and 13 bases separated the two germline ends. CDR3: CASSTTIPPYEQYF. The CDR3 bases are TGTGCCAGCAGCACCACGATACCTCCCTACGAGCAGTACTTC.

The sample holds one count of this clonotype. Germline is not matched at one junction end, which may reflect a read error. The chain combines TRBV4-3 with TRBJ2-1; possibly TRBD1 for D (5 bases). The V gene's germline CDR1 is LGHNA and CDR2 YSLEER. CDR3 length: 16 residues. The CDR3 DNA reads as TGCGCCAGCAGCCAAGCGGACATCCGCTCCTACAATGGGCAGTTCTTC. It encodes CASSQADIRSYNGQFF.